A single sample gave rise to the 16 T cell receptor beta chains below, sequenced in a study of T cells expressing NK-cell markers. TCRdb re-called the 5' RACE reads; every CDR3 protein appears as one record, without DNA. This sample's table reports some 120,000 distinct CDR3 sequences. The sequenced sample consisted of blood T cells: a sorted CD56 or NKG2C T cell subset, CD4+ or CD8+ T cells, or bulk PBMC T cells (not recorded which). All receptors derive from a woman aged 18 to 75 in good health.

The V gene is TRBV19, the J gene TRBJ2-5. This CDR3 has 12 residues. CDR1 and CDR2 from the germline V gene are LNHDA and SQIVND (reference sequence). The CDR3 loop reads CASSIDQETQYF.

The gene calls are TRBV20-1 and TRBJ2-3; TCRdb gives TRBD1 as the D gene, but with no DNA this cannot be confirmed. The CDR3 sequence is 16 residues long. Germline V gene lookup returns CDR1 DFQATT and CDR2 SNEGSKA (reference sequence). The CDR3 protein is CSARDLEGAGTDTQYF.

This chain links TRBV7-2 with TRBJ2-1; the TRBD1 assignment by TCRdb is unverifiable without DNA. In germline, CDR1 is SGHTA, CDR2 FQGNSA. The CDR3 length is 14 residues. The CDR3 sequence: CASSWGGAHNEQFF.

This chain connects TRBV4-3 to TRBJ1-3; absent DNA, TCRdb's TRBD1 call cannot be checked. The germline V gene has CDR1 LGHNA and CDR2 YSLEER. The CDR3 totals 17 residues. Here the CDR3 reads CASSQEGTPISGNTIYF.

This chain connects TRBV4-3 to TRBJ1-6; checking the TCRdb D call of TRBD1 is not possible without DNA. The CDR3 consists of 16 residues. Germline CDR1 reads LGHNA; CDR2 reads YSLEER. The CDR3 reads CASSPGTGDYNSPLHF.

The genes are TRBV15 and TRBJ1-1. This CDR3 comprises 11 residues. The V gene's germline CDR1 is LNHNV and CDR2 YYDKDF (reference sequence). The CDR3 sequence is CATSRAGEAFF.

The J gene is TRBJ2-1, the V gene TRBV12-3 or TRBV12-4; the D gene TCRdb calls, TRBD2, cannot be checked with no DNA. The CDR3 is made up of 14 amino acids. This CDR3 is CASLGQSPLDEQFF.

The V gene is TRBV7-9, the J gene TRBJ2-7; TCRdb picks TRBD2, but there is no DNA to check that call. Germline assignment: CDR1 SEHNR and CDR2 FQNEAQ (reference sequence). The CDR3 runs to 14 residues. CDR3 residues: CASSDERANYEQYF.

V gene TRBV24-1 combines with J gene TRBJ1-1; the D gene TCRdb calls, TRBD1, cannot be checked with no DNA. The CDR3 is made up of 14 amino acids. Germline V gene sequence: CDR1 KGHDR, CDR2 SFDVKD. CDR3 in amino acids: CATSVGDSLTEAFF.

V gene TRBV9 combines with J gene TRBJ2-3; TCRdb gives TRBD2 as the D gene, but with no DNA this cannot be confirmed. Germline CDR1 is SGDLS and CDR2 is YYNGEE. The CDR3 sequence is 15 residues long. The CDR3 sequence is CASSVSAGGADTQYF. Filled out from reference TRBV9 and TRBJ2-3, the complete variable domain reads DSGVTQTPKHLITATGQRVTLRCSPRSGDLSVYWYQQSLDQGLQFLIQYYNGEERAKGNILERFSAQQFPDLHSELNLSSLELGDSALYFCASSVSAGGADTQYFGPGTRLTVL.

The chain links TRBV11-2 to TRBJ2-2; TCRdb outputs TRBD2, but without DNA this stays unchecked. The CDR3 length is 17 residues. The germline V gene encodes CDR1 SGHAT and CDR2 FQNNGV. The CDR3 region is CASSSWRGMVGAGELFF. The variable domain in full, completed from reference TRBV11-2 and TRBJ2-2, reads EAGVAQSPRYKIIEKRQSVAFWCNPISGHATLYWYQQILGQGPKLLIQFQNNGVVDDSQLPKDRFSAERLKGVDSTLKIQPAKLEDSAVYLCASSSWRGMVGAGELFFGEGSRLTVL.

CDR3 loop: CASSQDLPGETQYF. The chain carries TRBV4-3 and TRBJ2-5. The germline V gene has CDR1 LGHNA and CDR2 YSLEER. This CDR3 comprises 14 residues.

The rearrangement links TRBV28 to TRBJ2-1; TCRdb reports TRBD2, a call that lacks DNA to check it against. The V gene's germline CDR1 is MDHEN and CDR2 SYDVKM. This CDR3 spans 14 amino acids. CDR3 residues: CASSSGLAGAEQFF.

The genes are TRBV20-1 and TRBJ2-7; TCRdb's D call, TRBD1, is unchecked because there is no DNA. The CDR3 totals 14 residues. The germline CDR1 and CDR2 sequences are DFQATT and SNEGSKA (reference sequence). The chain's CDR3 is CSASNRGFGNEQYF.

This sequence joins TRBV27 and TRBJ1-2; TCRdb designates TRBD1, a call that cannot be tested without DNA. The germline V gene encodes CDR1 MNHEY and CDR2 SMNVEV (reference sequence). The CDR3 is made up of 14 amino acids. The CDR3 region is CASSTRGADYGYTF.

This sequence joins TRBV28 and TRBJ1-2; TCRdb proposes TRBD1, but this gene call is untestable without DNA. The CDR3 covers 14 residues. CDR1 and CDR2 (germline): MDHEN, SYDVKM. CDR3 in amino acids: CASSERTGGGGYTF.